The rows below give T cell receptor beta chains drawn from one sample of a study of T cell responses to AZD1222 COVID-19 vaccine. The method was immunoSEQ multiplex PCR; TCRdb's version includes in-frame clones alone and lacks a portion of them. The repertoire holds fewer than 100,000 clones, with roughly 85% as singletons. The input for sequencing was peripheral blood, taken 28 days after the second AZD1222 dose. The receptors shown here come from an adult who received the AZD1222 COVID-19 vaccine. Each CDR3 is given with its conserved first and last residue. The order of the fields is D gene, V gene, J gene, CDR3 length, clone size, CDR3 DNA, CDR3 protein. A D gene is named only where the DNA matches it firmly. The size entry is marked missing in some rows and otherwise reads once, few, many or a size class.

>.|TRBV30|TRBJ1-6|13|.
TGTGCCTGGGTAGGACAAGTGGGTTCACCCCTCCACTTT
CAWVGQVGSPLHF
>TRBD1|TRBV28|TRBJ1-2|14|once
TGTGCCAGCAGTTTCCGGGACAGGTCGCATGGCTACACCTTC
CASSFRDRSHGYTF
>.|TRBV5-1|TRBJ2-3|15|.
TGCGCCAGCAGCTATTGGGGAGAACGCACAGATACGCAGTATTTT
CASSYWGERTDTQYF
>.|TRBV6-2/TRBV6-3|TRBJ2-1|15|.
TGTGCCAGCAGTTCCCGATCCAGGACCTACAATGAGCAGTTCTTC
CASSSRSRTYNEQFF
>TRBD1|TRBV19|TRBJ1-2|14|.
TGTGCCAGTAGTACAGGACAGGCACCCTATGGCTACACCTTC
CASSTGQAPYGYTF
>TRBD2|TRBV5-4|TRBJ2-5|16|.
TGTGCCAGCAGTCTCGTAGGACTAGCGGGGCGAGAGACCCAGTACTTC
CASSLVGLAGRETQYF
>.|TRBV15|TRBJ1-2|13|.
TGTGCCACCAGCAGAGATTTTGTCAATGGCTACACCTTC
CATSRDFVNGYTF
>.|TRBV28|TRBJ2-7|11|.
TGTGCCAGCAGTCCCTACTACGAGCAGTACTTC
CASSPYYEQYF
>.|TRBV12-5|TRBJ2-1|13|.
TGTGCTAGTGGTTTCTCTGTGGACCATGAGCAGTTCTTC
CASGFSVDHEQFF
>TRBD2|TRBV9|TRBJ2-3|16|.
TGTGCCAGCAGCCTAGAGGCTAGCGGGGGCGGAGGTACGCAGTATTTT
CASSLEASGGGGTQYF
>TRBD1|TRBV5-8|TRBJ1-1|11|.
TGTGCCAGCAGTTGGGACAGCCACGCTTTCTTT
CASSWDSHAFF
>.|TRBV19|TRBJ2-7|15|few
TGTGCCAGTAGTATACAGGGCGGCATACTCTACGAGCAGTACTTC
CASSIQGGILYEQYF
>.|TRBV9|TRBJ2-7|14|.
TGTGCCAGCAGCGTAAGACAGGACTCCTACGAGCAGTACTTC
CASSVRQDSYEQYF
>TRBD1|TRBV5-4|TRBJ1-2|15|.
TGTGCCAGCAGCTTGCCTCCGGGACAGAGTTATGGCTACACCTTC
CASSLPPGQSYGYTF